This record concerns one TCR beta chain sequence. This clone has only a few counts. Its cognate antigen has yet to be identified. No much larger clone exists at a distance of one base, and base qualities are not known. The sample originates from a study of cytomegalovirus exposure and HLA in healthy donors (dated by TCRdb to about 2017). Turning to the overall study: According to an earlier analysis of a few hundred of the donors, about 179 million T cells yielded some 120 million unique TCR beta sequences and around 300 Gb of sequence data. An early release that covered about 600 HLA-typed donors contained 300 to 350 gigabases of sequencing data and 70 million to 100 million unique TCR sequences. Of the approximately 400 genotyped donors, approximately 83% fell in the genetic ancestry cluster associated with self-reported Caucasian donors. The study aimed to test whether signatures of past pathogen exposure could be identified by cataloging public T cell receptors. The study used immunosequencing to profile the T cell repertoires of about 670 subjects and linked those repertoires to cytomegalovirus serostatus. In addition to the first cohort of 500 to 850 subjects, a separate validation cohort of 120 different subjects was used. To predict cytomegalovirus infection status, the study brought together high-throughput TCR immunosequencing, statistical association of individual TCRs with disease status, and machine learning. To study patterns of TCR occurrence, a later analysis re-analyzed previously published TCR beta repertoires from several hundred donors and added high-resolution HLA genotyping. Rather than drawing on any new phenotypic data, the later analysis identified candidate immune exposures from TCR beta sequences and the way those sequences occurred across donors. An earlier analysis of around 580 of the donors used high-throughput TCR beta sequencing to judge whether each TCR beta V gene segment behaved as functional or pseudogenic. Donor age, sex, ethnicity and CMV serostatus were collected together with the repertoire data. A later genetic analysis used genome-wide SNP genotypes for about 60% of the roughly 670 donors, treating that subset as a discovery cohort. All discovery cohort repertoires had been generated using a single sequencing platform. Class I and class II HLA loci were covered by the typing at four-digit resolution. Typing coverage differed by locus: A, B, C, DRB1 and DQB1 were typed in about 629-630 donors, DQA1 in around 500, DPA1 in 606, and DPB1 in 450 to 480. Roughly five DR-DQ haplotypes were treated as single units for association and clustering because of strong linkage in the cohort. Among around 400 genotyped donors of the cohort, an average of about 240,000 unique TCR beta nucleotide sequences was sequenced per donor, of which roughly 17% were non-productive. Paper-wide results and their limitations: An earlier analysis of roughly 570 of the donors showed that most TCR beta V segments appeared in productive rearrangements either about 87% or about 30% of the time, which broadly matched IMGT annotations. Immune exposure information for the cohort was limited to CMV serostatus. The presence/absence analyses assumed that sequencing depth was roughly uniform across donors, and that assumption may not be true. Because counts were too low, about 18 rarely observed V segments, including chromosome 9 orphons, were excluded from the earlier analysis of 587 of the donors. In this cohort, only TCR beta chains were sequenced, and detectable features were limited by the absence of alpha or paired-chain data. V-gene and J-gene trimming of TCR beta chains was associated with a missense DCLRE1C variant in a later genetic analysis, and the association was replicated in an independent cohort. When HLA alleles, especially DR and DQ, strongly co-occurred, attributing TCR associations to individual alleles was difficult. According to a later analysis, most CMV-associated TCR beta chains appeared to be HLA-restricted, and the HLA associations seemed to be driven largely by CMV exposure. A cluster of highly shared sequence variants was judged likely to represent a technical artifact of the sequencing pipeline. Compared with equally common non-associated chains, HLA-associated TCR beta chains in a later analysis were more clonally expanded and had lower generation probabilities. In a later genetic analysis, fewer N-insertions in productive TCRs were reported among donors in an Asian-associated ancestry cluster than the roughly 700-donor mean. Correlated functional status among segregating V segments might be attributable to linkage disequilibrium, but an unknown experimental factor could not be ruled out. In both the original and validation cohorts, the classifier was reported to diagnose cytomegalovirus status with high specificity and sensitivity. At a false discovery rate of 0.05, a later analysis linked some 17,000 TCR beta sequences to specific HLA alleles. Three of the identified cytomegalovirus-associated TCR beta chains were confirmed in vitro to be specific for cytomegalovirus antigens. In the study, some 180 TCR beta chains were listed as associated with cytomegalovirus. Because HLA typing was missing for some donors at each locus, association tests included only the typed subset. In a later analysis, several top co-occurrence clusters were reported to appear linked to parvovirus B19, influenza, CMV and Epstein-Barr virus. A further reported finding was that TCR beta sequences accurately predicted the HLA-A and HLA-B alleles for most subjects in the first cohort. The authors suggested that the approach could potentially be generalized to other disease states and immunological phenotypes. While some public TCRs were present in many individuals, most TCR sequences turned up only very rarely across donors. In a later analysis, the rate of TCR association differed among HLA loci, with DRB1 alleles having the most associated TCRs and HLA-C alleles having the fewest. Some IMGT-functional V segments, including TRBV6-2 and TRBV6-3, could not be told apart with the 87-base-pair reads, so those segments were excluded.

The CDR3 runs 15 amino acids, cysteine and phenylalanine included. The CDR3 DNA has 45 bases and is translated from base 1. The CDR1 and CDR2 encoded by the germline V gene are SGHTA and FQGTGA. V and J are truncated by 4 bases and 0 bases respectively, leaving an intervening sequence of 10 bases. The library came from the immunoSEQ multiplex PCR assay. For the multiplex PCR, a mixture combining 60 forward primers for TCR Vbeta segments and 13 reverse primers for TCR Jbeta segments was used. Amplification of the CDR3 region of rearranged TCR beta genes was performed with a multiplex PCR assay on genomic DNA. Amplified TCR beta libraries were sequenced as 87-base-pair reads on the Illumina HiSeq System. The study's processing was this. A later analysis counted 65 million to 90 million unique TCR beta chains across the 666 repertoires, and roughly 11 million of these chains were shared by at least two donors. Raw reads were error-corrected and collapsed into unique sequences with a nearest-neighbor algorithm that merged closely related sequences to remove PCR and sequencing errors. CDR3 sequences were aligned to IMGT reference sequences to assign V, D and J gene segments. For a sequence to be retained, a match of at least six nucleotides to both a V gene segment and a J gene segment was required. Rearrangements were classified as productive when the CDR3 lacked stop codons and remained in frame with V and J, and all other rearrangements were classified as non-productive. CDR3 was defined according to IMGT convention as the region running from the second conserved V-encoded cysteine to the conserved J-encoded phenylalanine. In an earlier analysis of approximately 500 of the donors, sequences lacking an unambiguous match to a single V gene segment were excluded. An earlier analysis of 587 of the donors classified V segments as functional when productive rearrangements were above 56.7% and as segregating when the standard deviation between donors was above 5%. A statistical classification framework was built for diagnosing cytomegalovirus status from the catalog of TCR beta chain sequences. A later analysis assigned V and J genes by comparing TCR nucleotide sequences with IMGT/GENE-DB human TR gene sequences. The TCRdist pipeline was used in a later analysis to assign CDR3 sequences and most-parsimonious VDJ recombination scenarios. In a later analysis, each TCR beta chain was defined by its CDR3 amino acid sequence together with its V-gene family, and reads without a unique V-gene family were excluded. As a way to deal with suspected cross-contamination and a sequencing artifact, a later analysis dropped 450 to 600 nucleotide sequences that were highly shared and had low generation probability. For each public chain, a later analysis derived a clonal expansion index from normalized ranks of inferred template counts within each repertoire. Generation probabilities in a later analysis came from a VDJ recombination model fitted to out-of-frame rearrangements, and those results were checked against IGoR. Hypergeometric tests were used in a later analysis to score TCR-TCR, TCR-HLA and TCR-CMV co-occurrence, with a repertoire-size bias correction applied to the TCR pairs. False discovery rates were estimated in a later analysis by permuting HLA or CMV assignments 20 times. In a later analysis, co-occurring TCRs were grouped with DBSCAN, and TCRdist sequence similarity was added when clustering was performed within HLA-allele-positive subsets. Co-occurrence clustering excluded repertoires with fewer than 30,000 or more than 120,000 public chains, plus five with anomalous nucleotide sharing. As stored in TCRdb, this immuneACCESS dataset retains in-frame rearrangements with V and J assigned. A fraction of the clones does not appear; measured against another copy, unresolved V genes explain less than half of the discrepancy, and the remainder lacks a known reason. V, J and clone size are taken as reported in that table, and D and trimming were inferred from the DNA itself. For this sample there are 110,000 or so clones; roughly 15% appear just once. The ten biggest clones cover approximately 0.8% of the sample.

The cohort was made up of 666 healthy bone marrow donors. At the time of sampling, all cohort members were nominally healthy, though unrecorded immune exposures were likely present. The donor was CMV seronegative and belonged to the group of 350 to 400 seronegative cohort members. Each donor provided a peripheral blood sample, and peripheral blood mononuclear cells were used for TCR beta sequencing. The Qiagen DNeasy Blood Extraction Kit was used to extract genomic DNA from the blood cell samples. The chain uses TRBV7-3 and TRBJ2-1, and possibly TRBD1, on 5 matching bases. The specimen sequenced was PBMCs. The sequence came from a female donor in good health and CMV-seronegative. The nucleotides are TGTGCCAGCAGCTCGACAGCTAACTCCTACAATGAGCAGTTCTTC. Its translation reads: CASSSTANSYNEQFF.